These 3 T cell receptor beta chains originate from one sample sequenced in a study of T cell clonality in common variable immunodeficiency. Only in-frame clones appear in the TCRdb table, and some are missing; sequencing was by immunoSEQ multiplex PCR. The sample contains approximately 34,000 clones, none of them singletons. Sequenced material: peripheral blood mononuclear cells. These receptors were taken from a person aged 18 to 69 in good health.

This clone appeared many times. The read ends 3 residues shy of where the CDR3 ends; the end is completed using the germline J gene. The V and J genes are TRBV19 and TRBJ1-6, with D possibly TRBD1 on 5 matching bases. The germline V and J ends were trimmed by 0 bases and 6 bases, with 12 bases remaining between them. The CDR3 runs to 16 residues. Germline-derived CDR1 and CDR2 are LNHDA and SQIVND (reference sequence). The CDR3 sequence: CASSIDRTGSNSPLHF. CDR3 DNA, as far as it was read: TGTGCCAGTAGTATAGATCGTACAGGATCTAATTCACCC.

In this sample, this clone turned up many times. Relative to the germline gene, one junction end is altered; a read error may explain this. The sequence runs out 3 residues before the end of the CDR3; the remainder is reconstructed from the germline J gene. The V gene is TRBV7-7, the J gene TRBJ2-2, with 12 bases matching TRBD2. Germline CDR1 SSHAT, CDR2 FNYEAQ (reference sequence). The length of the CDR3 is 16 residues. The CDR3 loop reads CASSPGLAGTPGELFF. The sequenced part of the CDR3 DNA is TGTGCTAGCAGCCCAGGACTAGCGGGAACCCCCGGGGAG.

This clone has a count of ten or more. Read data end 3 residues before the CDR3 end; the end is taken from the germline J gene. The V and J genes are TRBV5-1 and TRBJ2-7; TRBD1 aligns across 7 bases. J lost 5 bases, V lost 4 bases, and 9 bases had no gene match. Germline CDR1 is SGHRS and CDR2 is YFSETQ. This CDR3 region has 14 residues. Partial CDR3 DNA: TGCGCCAGCAGCCTTCGACAGGGAATCAACGAG. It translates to CASSLRQGINE. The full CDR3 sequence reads CASSLRQGINEQYF.